This note documents a single TCR beta chain sequence. These data are taken from a study of shared clonotypes between healthy human individuals. Only CD45RO-negative cells positively selected for CCR7 counted as naive CD8 cells, so terminally differentiated effector memory CD45RA+ cells were excluded. The assay was immunoSEQ multiplex PCR, and TCRdb's table has in-frame clones only and misses some. The sample records some 2 million clones, approximately 94% being singletons. Germline CDR1 SGHDT, CDR2 YYEEEE. V shed 4 bases and J shed 5 bases, with 18 bases lying between them. This CDR3 is built from 15 residues.

This chain links TRBV5-6 with TRBJ1-2; TRBD1 might be the D (5 bases). This TCR was sampled from a man younger than 35 in good health. The sequenced sample was naive CD8+ T cells sorted from blood. CDR3 coding DNA: TGTGCCAGCAGCAATTGGGACCCACCTGGGTATGGCTACACCTTC. Protein product: CASSNWDPPGYGYTF. Supplemented by reference TRBV5-6 and TRBJ1-2, the full variable domain reads DAGVTQSPTHLIKTRGQQVTLRCSPKSGHDTVSWYQQALGQGPQFIFQYYEEEERQRGNFPDRFSGHQFPNYSSELNVNALLLGDSALYLCASSNWDPPGYGYTFGSGTRLTVV.